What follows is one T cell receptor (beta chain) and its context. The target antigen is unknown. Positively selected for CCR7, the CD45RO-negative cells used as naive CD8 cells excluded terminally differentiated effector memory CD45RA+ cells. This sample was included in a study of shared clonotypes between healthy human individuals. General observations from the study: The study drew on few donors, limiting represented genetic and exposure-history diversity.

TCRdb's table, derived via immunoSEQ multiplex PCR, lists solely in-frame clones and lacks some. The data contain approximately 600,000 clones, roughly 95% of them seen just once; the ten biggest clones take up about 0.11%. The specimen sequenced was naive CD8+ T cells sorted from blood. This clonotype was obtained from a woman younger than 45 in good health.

The CDR3 sequence is CASSQAGWTSGRANEQFF. CDR3 DNA sequence: TGTGCCAGCAGCCAAGCTGGATGGACTAGCGGGAGGGCCAATGAGCAGTTCTTC. This chain joins TRBV14 and TRBJ2-1, with 15 bases lining up with TRBD2. V shed 1 base, J shed 6 bases, and the junction held 7 bases outside the gene matches. The CDR3 runs to 18 residues. Per germline, CDR1 SGHDN and CDR2 FVKESK.